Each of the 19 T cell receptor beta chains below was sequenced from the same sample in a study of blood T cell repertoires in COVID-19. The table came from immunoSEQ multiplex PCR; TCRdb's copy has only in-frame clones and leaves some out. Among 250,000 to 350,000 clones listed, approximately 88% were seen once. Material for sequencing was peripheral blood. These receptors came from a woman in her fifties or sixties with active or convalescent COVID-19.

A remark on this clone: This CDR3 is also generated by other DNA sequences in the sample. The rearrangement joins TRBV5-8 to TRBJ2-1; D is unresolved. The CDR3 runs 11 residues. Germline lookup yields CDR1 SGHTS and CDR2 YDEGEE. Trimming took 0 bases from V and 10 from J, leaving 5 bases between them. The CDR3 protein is CASSLVSEQFF. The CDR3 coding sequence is TGTGCCAGCAGCTTGGTGTCAGAGCAGTTCTTC.

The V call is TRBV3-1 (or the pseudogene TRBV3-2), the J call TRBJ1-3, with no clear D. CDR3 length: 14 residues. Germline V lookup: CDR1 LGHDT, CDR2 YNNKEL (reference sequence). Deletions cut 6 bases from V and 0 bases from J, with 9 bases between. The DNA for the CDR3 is TGTGCCAGCAGAGACTCGAGCTCTGGAAACACCATATATTTT. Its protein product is CASRDSSSGNTIYF.

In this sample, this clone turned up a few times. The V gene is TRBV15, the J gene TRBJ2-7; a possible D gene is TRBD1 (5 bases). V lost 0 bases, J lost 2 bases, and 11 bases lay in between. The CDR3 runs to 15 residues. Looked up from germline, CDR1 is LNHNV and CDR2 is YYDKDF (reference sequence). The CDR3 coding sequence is TGTGCCACCAGCAGAGATAAAGGGGCCCCCTACGAGCAGTACTTC. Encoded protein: CATSRDKGAPYEQYF.

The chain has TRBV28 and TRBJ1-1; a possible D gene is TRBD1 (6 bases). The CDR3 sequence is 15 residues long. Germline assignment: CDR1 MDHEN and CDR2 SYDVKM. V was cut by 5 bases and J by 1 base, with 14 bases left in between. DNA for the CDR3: TGTGCCAGCAGTATCCGGGACACTCAGAACACTGAAGCTTTCTTT. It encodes CASSIRDTQNTEAFF.

The CDR3 coding sequence is TGTGCCAGCAGCCCCCCTTTTTCCGGTAAAGAGACCCAGTACTTC. This gives the protein CASSPPFSGKETQYF. The genes are TRBV4-2 and TRBJ2-5, with D unresolved. The CDR3 sequence is 15 residues long. The ends were cut back, 4 bases at V and 3 bases at J, with 15 bases in the middle. Germline values: CDR1 LGHNA, CDR2 YNFKEQ.

The CDR3 loop is CASSSRQGALNTEAFF. The CDR3 DNA sequence: TGTGCCAGCAGTTCTCGACAGGGGGCACTGAACACTGAAGCTTTCTTT. V is TRBV27 and J is TRBJ1-1; TRBD1 matches at 10 bases. Germline V gene sequence: CDR1 MNHEY, CDR2 SMNVEV (reference sequence). V was clipped by 4 bases and J by 0 bases; unmatched bases: 5. The CDR3 contains 16 residues.

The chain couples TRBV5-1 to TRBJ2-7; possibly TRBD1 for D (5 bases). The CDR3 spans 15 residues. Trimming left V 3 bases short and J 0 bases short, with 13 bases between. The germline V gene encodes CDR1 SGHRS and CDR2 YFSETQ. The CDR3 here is CASSSTQGSSYEQYF. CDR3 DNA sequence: TGCGCCAGCAGCTCTACTCAGGGTAGCTCCTACGAGCAGTACTTC.

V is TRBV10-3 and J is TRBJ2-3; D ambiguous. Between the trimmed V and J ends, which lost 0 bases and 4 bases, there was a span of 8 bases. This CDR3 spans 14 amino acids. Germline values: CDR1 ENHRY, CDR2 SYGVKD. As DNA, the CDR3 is TGTGCCATCAGTGAGTCTTCCAGGTCAGATACGCAGTATTTT. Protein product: CAISESSRSDTQYF.

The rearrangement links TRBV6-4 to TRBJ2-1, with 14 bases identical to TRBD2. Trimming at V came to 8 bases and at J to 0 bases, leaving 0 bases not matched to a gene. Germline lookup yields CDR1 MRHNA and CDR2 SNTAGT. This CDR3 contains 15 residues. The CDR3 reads CASGTSGSSYNEQFF. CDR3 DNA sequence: TGTGCCAGCGGGACTAGCGGGAGCTCCTACAATGAGCAGTTCTTC.

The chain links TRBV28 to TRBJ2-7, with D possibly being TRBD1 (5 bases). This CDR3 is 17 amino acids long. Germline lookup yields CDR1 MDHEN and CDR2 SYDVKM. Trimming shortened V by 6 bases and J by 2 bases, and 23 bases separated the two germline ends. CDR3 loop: CASRNLAGQGHTYEQYF. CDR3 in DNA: TGTGCCAGCAGAAACCTCGCCGGGCAGGGTCATACCTACGAGCAGTACTTC.

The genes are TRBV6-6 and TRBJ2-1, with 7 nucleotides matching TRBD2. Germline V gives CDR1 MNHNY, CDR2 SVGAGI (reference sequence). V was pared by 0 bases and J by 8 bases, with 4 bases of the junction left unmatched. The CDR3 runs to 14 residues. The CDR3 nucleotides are TGTGCCAGCAGTTACTCGGGGCGGGAGCATGAGCAGTTCTTC. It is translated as CASSYSGREHEQFF.

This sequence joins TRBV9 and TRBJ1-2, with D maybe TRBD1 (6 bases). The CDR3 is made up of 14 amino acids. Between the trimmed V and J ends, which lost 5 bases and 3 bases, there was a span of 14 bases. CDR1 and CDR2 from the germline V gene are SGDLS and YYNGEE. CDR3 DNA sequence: TGTGCCAGCAGTAGAGGGACAAACGACTATGGCTACACCTTC. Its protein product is CASSRGTNDYGYTF.

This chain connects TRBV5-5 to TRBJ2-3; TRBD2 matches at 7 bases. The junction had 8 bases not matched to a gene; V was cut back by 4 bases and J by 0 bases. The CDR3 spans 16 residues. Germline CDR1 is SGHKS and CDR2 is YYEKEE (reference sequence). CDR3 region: CASSQSGVISTDTQYF. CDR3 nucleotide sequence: TGTGCCAGCAGCCAGAGCGGGGTAATTAGCACAGATACGCAGTATTTT.

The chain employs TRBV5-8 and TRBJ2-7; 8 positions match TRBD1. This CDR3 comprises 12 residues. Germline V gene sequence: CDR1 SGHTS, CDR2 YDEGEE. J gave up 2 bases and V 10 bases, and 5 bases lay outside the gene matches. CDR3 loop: CALGTGAYEQYF. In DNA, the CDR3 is TGTGCCCTAGGGACAGGTGCCTACGAGCAGTACTTC.

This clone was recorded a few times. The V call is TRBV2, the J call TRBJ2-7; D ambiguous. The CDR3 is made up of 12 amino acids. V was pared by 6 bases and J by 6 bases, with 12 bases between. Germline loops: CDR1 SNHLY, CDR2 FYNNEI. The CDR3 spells CASRGDGTEQYF. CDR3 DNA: TGTGCCAGCAGAGGAGACGGCACCGAGCAGTACTTC.

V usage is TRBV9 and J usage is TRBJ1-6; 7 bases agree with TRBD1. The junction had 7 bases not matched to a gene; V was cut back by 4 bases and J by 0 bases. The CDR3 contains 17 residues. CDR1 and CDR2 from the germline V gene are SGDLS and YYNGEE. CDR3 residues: CASSPRQGYSYNSPLHF. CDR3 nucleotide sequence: TGTGCCAGCAGCCCCCGACAGGGTTACTCCTATAATTCACCCCTCCACTTT.

This CDR3 reads CASSLYSADTQYF. Written as DNA, the CDR3 is TGTGCCAGCAGCTTGTACTCGGCAGATACGCAGTATTTT. The chain employs TRBV5-8 and TRBJ2-3; D uncertain. The CDR3 has 13 residues. V was shortened by 1 base and J by 4 bases, with 7 bases between the two germline ends. The germline CDR1 and CDR2 sequences are SGHTS and YDEGEE.

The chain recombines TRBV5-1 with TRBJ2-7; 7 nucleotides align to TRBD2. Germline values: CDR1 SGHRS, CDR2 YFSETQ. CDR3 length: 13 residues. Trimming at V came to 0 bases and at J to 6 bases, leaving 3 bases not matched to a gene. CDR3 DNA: TGCGCCAGCAGCTTGGATCAGCGGGGCGAGCAGTACTTC. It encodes CASSLDQRGEQYF.

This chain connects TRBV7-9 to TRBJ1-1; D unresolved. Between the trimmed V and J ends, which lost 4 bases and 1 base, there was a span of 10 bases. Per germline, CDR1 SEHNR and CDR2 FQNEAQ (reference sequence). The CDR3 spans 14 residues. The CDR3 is CASSSDTGNTEAFF. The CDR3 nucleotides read TGTGCCAGCAGCTCCGACACTGGGAACACTGAAGCTTTCTTT.